A single count supports the clone carrying this T cell receptor (beta chain). The data stem from a study of shared clonotypes between healthy human individuals. The study ran the assay at deep level. The repertoire was sequenced with immunoSEQ multiplex PCR; TCRdb's copy has only in-frame clones and lacks some. The data hold 2 million to 2.5 million clones, with 95% observed a single time. The source of this sequence is a man aged 18 to 30 in good health. Material for sequencing was naive CD4+ T cells sorted from blood. Subset of the sample: CD45RA+ positively selected.

This CDR3 reads CASSLGGKPGTLHF. DNA of the CDR3: TGTGCCAGCAGCTTAGGTGGCAAACCAGGGACCCTCCACTTT. The chain carries TRBV11-2 and TRBJ1-6, with TRBD1 as a possible D gene (5 bases). V lost 1 base and J 14 bases, leaving 15 bases between the germline ends. The germline CDR1 and CDR2 sequences are SGHAT and FQNNGV. The CDR3 contains 14 residues.